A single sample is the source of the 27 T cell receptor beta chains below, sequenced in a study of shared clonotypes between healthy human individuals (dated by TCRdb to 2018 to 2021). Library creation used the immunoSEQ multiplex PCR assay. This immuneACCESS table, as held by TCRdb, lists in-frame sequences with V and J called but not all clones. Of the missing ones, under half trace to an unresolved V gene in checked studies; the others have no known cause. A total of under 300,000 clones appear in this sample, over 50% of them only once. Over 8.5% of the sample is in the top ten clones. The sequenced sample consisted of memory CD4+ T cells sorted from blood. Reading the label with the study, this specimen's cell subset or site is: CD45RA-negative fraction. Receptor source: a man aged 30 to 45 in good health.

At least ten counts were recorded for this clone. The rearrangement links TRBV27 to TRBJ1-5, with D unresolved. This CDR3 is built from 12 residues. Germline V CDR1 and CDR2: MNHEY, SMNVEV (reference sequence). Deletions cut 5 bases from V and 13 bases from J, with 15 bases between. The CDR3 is CASSPTGRPQHF. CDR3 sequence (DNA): TGTGCCAGCAGTCCGACCGGTAGGCCGCAGCATTTT.

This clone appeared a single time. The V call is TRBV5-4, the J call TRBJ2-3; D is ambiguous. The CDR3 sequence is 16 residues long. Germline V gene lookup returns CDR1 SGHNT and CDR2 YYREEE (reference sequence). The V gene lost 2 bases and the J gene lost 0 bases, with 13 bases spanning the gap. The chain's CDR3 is CASSFDTSASTDTQYF. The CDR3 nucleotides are TGTGCCAGCAGCTTCGACACCTCAGCTAGCACAGATACGCAGTATTTT.

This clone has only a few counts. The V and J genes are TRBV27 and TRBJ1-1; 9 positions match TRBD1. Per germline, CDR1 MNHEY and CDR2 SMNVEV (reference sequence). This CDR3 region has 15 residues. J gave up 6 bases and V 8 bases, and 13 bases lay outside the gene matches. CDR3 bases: TGTGCCAGCCGTAAACTTGGGGACAGGGTCGCTGAAGCTTTCTTT. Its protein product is CASRKLGDRVAEAFF.

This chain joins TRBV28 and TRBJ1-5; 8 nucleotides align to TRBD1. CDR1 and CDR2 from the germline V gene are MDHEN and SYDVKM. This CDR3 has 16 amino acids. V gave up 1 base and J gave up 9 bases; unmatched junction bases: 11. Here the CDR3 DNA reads TGTGCCAGCAGTTTATTGGGCGGGACAGGTCTAAGGCCCCAGCATTTT. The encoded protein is CASSLLGGTGLRPQHF.

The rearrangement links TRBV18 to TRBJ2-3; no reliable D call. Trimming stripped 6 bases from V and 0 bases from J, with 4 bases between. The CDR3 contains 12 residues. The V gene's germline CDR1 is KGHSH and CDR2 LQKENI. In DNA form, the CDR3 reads TGTGCCAGCTCCAATAGCACAGATACGCAGTATTTT. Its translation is CASSNSTDTQYF.

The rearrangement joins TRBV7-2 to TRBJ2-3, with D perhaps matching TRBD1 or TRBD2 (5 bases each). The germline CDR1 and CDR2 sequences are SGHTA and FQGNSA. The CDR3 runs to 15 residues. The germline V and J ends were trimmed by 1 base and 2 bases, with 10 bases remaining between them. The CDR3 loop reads CASSLDGGNTDTQYF. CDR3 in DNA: TGTGCCAGCAGCTTAGATGGGGGAAACACAGATACGCAGTATTTT. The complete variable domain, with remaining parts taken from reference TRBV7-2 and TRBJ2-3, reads GAGVSQSPSNKVTEKGKDVELRCDPISGHTALYWYRQSLGQGLEFLIYFQGNSAPDKSGLPSDRFSAERTGGSVSTLTIQRTQQEDSAVYLCASSLDGGNTDTQYFGPGTRLTVL.

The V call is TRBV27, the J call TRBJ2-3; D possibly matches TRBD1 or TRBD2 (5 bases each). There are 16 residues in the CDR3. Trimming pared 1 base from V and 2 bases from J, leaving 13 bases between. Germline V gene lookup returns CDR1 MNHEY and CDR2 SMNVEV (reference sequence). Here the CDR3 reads CASSLYGDQFTDTQYF. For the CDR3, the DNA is TGTGCCAGCAGTTTATATGGGGACCAATTCACAGATACGCAGTATTTT.

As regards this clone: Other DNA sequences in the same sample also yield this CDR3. DNA of the CDR3: TGTGCCAGCAGCTTGAGTTTAGGAGAGACCCAGTACTTC. This sequence encodes CASSLSLGETQYF. This chain links TRBV7-2 with TRBJ2-5; no reliable D call. Deletions cut 3 bases from V and 4 bases from J, with 9 bases between. The CDR3 is made up of 13 amino acids. Germline V gives CDR1 SGHTA, CDR2 FQGNSA.

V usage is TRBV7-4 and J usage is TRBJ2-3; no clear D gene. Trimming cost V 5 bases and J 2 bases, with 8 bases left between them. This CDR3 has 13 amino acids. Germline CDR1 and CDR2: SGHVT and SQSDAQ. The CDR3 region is CASSIENTDTQYF. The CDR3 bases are TGTGCCAGCAGCATCGAAAACACAGATACGCAGTATTTT. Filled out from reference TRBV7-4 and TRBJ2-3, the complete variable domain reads GAGVSQSPRYKVAKRGRDVALRCDSISGHVTLYWYRQTLGQGSEVLTYSQSDAQRDKSGRPSGRFSAERPERSVSTLKIQRTEQGDSAVYLCASSIENTDTQYFGPGTRLTVL.

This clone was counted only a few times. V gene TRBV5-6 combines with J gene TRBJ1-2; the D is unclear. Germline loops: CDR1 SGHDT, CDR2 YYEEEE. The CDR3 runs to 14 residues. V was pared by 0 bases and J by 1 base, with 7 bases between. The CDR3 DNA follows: TGTGCCAGCAGCTTGGTCTTCGGTAACTATGGCTACACCTTC. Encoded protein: CASSLVFGNYGYTF.

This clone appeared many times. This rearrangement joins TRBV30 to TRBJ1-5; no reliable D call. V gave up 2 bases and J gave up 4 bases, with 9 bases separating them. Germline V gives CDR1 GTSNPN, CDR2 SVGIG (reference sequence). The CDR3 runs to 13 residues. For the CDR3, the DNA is TGTGCCTGGAGTCAGGACGGAAATCAGCCCCAGCATTTT. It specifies CAWSQDGNQPQHF.

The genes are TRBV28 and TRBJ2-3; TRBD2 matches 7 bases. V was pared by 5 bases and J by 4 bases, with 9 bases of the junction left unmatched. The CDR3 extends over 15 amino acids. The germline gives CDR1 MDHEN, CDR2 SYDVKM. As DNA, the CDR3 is TGTGCCAGCAGTCCCCGGACTAGTTATGCAGATACGCAGTATTTT. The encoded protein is CASSPRTSYADTQYF.

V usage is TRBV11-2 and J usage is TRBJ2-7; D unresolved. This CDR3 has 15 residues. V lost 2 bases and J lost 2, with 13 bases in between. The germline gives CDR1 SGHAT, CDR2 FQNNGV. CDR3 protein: CASSLSDSRPYEQYF. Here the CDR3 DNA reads TGTGCCAGCAGCTTAAGCGACTCCCGGCCCTACGAGCAGTACTTC. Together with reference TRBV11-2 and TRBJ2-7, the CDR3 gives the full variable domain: EAGVAQSPRYKIIEKRQSVAFWCNPISGHATLYWYQQILGQGPKLLIQFQNNGVVDDSQLPKDRFSAERLKGVDSTLKIQPAKLEDSAVYLCASSLSDSRPYEQYFGPGTRLTVT.

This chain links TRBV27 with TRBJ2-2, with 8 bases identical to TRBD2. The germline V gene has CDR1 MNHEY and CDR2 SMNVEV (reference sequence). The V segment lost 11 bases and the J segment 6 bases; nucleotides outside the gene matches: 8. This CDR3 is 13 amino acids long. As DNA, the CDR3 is TGTGCCTCAAGGTTAGCGGGACCCGGGGAGCTGTTTTTT. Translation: CASRLAGPGELFF.

The CDR3 here is CSVEDLEGAGTGELFF. CDR3 nucleotides: TGCAGCGTTGAAGATCTAGAGGGGGCCGGAACCGGGGAGCTGTTTTTT. The chain employs TRBV29-1 and TRBJ2-2, with 7 nucleotides matching TRBD1. The V and J ends lost 0 bases and 5 bases, in that order; junction bases with no gene match: 9. The germline CDR1 and CDR2 sequences are SQVTM and ANQGSEA. The CDR3 runs to 16 residues.

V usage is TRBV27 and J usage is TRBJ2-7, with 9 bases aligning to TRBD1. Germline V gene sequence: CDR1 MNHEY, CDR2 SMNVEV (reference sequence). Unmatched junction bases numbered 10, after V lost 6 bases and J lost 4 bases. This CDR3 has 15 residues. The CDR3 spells CASRTGTGIRYEQYF. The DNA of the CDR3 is TGTGCCAGCAGAACCGGGACAGGGATTCGATACGAGCAGTACTTC.

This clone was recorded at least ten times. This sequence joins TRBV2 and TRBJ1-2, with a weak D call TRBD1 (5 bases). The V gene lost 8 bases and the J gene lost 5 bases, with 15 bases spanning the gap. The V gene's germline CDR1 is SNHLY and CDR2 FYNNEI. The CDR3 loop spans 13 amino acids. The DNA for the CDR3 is TGTGCCAGCCTGGGGGAGGCGATATATGGCTACACCTTC. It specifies CASLGEAIYGYTF. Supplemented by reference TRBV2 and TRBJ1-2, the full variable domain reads EPEVTQTPSHQVTQMGQEVILRCVPISNHLYFYWYRQILGQKVEFLVSFYNNEISEKSEIFDDQFSVERPDGSNFTLKIRSTKLEDSAMYFCASLGEAIYGYTFGSGTRLTVV.

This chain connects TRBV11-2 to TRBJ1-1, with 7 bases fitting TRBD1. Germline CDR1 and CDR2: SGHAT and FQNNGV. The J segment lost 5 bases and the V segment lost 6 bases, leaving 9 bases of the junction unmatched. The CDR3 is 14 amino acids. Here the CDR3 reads CASSLRQGRTEAFF. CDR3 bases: TGTGCCAGCAGTCTGCGACAGGGTAGGACTGAAGCTTTCTTT. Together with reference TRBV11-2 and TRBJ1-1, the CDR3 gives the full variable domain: EAGVAQSPRYKIIEKRQSVAFWCNPISGHATLYWYQQILGQGPKLLIQFQNNGVVDDSQLPKDRFSAERLKGVDSTLKIQPAKLEDSAVYLCASSLRQGRTEAFFGQGTRLTVV.

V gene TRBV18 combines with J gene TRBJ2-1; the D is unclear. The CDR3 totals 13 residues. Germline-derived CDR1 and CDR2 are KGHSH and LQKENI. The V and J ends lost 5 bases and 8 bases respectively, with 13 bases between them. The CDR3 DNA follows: TGTGCCAGCTCAGTTAATCCAGTGGATGAGCAGTTCTTC. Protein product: CASSVNPVDEQFF.

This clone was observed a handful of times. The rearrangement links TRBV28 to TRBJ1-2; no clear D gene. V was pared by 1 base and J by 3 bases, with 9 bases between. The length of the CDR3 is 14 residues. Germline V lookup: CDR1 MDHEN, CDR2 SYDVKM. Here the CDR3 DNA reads TGTGCCAGCAGTTTATTCTCCCGGGACTATGGCTACACCTTC. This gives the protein CASSLFSRDYGYTF.

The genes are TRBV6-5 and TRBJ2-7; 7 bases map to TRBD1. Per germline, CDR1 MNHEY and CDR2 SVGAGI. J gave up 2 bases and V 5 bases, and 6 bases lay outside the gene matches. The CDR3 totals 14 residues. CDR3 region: CASSPGQLTYEQYF. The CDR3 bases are TGTGCCAGCAGTCCGGGACAGCTAACCTACGAGCAGTACTTC.

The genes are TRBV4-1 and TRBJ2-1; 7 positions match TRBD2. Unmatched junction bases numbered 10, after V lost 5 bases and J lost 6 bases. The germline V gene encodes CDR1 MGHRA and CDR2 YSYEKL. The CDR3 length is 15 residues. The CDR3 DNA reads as TGCGCCAGCAGCTTTCTAGCGGCCCAGAGCAATGAGCAGTTCTTC. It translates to CASSFLAAQSNEQFF.

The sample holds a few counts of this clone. The CDR3 spells CASKWGYTF. The CDR3 coding sequence is TGTGCCAGCAAATGGGGCTACACCTTC. The rearrangement joins TRBV27 to TRBJ1-2; D unresolved. V lost 7 bases and J 8 bases, leaving 5 bases between the germline ends. CDR3 length: 9 residues. Germline V gives CDR1 MNHEY, CDR2 SMNVEV (reference sequence).

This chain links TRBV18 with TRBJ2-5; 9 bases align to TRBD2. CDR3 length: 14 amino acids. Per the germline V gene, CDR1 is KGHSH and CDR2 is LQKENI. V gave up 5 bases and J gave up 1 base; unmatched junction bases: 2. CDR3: CASSVTSGQETQYF. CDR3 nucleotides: TGTGCCAGCTCAGTGACTAGCGGCCAAGAGACCCAGTACTTC. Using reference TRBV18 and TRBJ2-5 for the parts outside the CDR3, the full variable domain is NAGVMQNPRHLVRRRGQEARLRCSPMKGHSHVYWYRQLPEEGLKFMVYLQKENIIDESGMPKERFSAEFPKEGPSILRIQQVVRGDSAAYFCASSVTSGQETQYFGPGTRLLVL.

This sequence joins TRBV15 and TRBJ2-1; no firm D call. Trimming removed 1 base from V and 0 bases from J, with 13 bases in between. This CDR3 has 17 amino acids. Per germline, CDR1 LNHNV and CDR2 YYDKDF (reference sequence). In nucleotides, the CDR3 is TGTGCCACCAGCAGAGCTGAATTAACAAGCTCCTACAATGAGCAGTTCTTC. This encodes CATSRAELTSSYNEQFF.

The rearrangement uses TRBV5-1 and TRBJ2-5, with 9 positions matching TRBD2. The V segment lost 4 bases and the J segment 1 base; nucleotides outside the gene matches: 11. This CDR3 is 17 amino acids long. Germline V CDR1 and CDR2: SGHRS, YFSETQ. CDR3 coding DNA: TGCGCCAGCAGCAACGCTAGAGCGGGAGGCCTCCAAGAGACCCAGTACTTC. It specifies CASSNARAGGLQETQYF.

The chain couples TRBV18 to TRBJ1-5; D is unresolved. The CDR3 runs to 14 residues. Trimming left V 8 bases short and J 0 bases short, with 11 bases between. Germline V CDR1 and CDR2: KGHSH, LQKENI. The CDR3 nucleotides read TGTGCCAGCGCGGCAGAAAATAGCAATCAGCCCCAGCATTTT. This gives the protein CASAAENSNQPQHF.